This TCR beta chain was retrieved from a study of shared clonotypes between healthy human individuals. The method was immunoSEQ multiplex PCR; TCRdb's version includes in-frame clones alone and lacks a portion of them. The data hold roughly 2.4 million clones, with approximately 96% observed a single time. The specimen was naive CD4+ T cells sorted from blood. Regarding subset: CD45RA+ positively selected. The sequence came from a man between 18 and 35 years old in good health.

The CDR3 DNA follows: TGTGCCAGCTCACCGGGACTGAGCACCGGGGAGCTGTTTTTT. Protein: CASSPGLSTGELFF. The chain employs TRBV18 and TRBJ2-2; weak D call: TRBD2 (6 bases). The V end lost 3 bases, the J end lost 4 bases, and 9 bases lay between the germline ends. This CDR3 is built from 14 residues. The germline V gene has CDR1 KGHSH and CDR2 LQKENI.